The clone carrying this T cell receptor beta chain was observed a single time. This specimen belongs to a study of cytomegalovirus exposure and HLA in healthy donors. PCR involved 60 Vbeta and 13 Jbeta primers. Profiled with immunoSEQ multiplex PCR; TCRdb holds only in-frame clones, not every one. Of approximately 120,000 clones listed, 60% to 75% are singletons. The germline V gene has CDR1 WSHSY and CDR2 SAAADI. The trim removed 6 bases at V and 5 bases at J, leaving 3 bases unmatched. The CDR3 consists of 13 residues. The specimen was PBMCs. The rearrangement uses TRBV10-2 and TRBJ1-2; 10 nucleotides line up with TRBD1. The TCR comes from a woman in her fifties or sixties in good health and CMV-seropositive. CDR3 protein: CASSRDRGYGYTF. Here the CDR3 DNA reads TGCGCCAGCAGCCGGGACAGGGGATATGGCTACACCTTC.